Only one count was recorded for the clone carrying this T cell receptor beta chain. The data belong to a study of blood T cell repertoires in COVID-19. Study details: Whether acute or convalescent, the COVID-19 samples came from the United States, Italy and Spain. PBMCs, B-cell-depleted T cells, or T cells were the source of the cDNA or gDNA that made up the material.

In the study's own analysis: Estimation of nucleated cell counts was performed using reference gene primer amplification. Only in-frame clones appear in the TCRdb table, and some are missing; sequencing was by immunoSEQ multiplex PCR. From that table come the V and J calls and clone size; the DNA was used to work out D and trimming. The sample holds 400,000 to 550,000 clones, roughly 87% seen once. Germline assignment: CDR1 SNHLY and CDR2 FYNNEI. The CDR3 is made up of 13 amino acids. V lost 10 bases to trimming and J lost 8 bases, with 18 bases between them. Participants reported their clinical history, and cohort assignment relied on those reports.

The chain employs TRBV2 and TRBJ1-3, with D perhaps matching TRBD1 (6 bases). Sequenced input: PBMCs or T cells enriched from blood (not recorded which). This receptor was identified in a woman aged 18-30 years with acute COVID-19. In DNA form, the CDR3 reads TGTGCCAAGCAGACAGGACCCCGAGACACCATATATTTT. It encodes CAKQTGPRDTIYF.